This T cell receptor beta chain comes out of a study of blood T cell repertoires in COVID-19. Study-level information: There were acute and convalescent COVID-19 samples, and they came from the United States, Italy and Spain. Sources were T cells, B-cell-depleted T cells, or PBMCs; the material itself was cDNA or gDNA.

This CDR3 is 13 amino acids long. The V gene end was trimmed by 11 bases and the J gene end by 0 bases; junction bases not matched to a gene: 4. Germline lookup yields CDR1 SEHNR and CDR2 FQNEAQ (reference sequence). This clone was picked up one time. Authors' processing steps: Reference gene primer amplification gave estimated nucleated cell counts. The data were produced by immunoSEQ multiplex PCR, yet TCRdb's version contains in-frame clones alone and is incomplete. V and J calls and clone size are given by that table; D and trimming were obtained from the DNA. The sample shows about 250,000 clones, around nine tenths of them seen only once.

The receptor's source is a man aged 18 to 30 with active or convalescent COVID-19. Sequencing input: peripheral blood. V and J are TRBV7-9 and TRBJ2-1; 7 bases are a match to TRBD2. CDR3 region: CAVTSDSYNEQFF. The CDR3 DNA is TGTGCCGTCACTAGCGACTCCTACAATGAGCAGTTCTTC.